This T cell receptor (beta chain) was recorded in a study of radiation and T cells in renal cell carcinoma. Time point described: blood 2 weeks post-SBRT. Treatment denoted: 15 Gy SBRT to primary tumor, nephrectomy 4 weeks later. Libraries were prepared by immunoSEQ multiplex PCR; TCRdb keeps only in-frame clonotypes and omits some of them. The data contain roughly 80,000 clones, 70% to 90% of them singletons. V was clipped by 4 bases and J by 4 bases; unmatched bases: 2. Germline CDR1 ENHRY, CDR2 SYGVKD. The CDR3 is made up of 14 amino acids. This clone was detected only once. This clonotype originated in a woman in her fifties or sixties with renal cell carcinoma. The specimen comprised blood, sampled from a patient whose treatment included radiotherapy and nephrectomy. The chain employs TRBV10-3 and TRBJ2-2; 8 nucleotides line up with TRBD2. DNA of the CDR3: TGTGCCATCAGTGGAACTAGCGGCACCGGGGAGCTGTTTTTT. Translation: CAISGTSGTGELFF.